This TCR beta chain was captured in a study of cytomegalovirus exposure and HLA in healthy donors. Study-level information: Roughly 92 million unique TCRs, all from HLA-typed donors, were included in an early release of the data.

Study conclusions and caveats: In an earlier analysis, productive rearrangement rates for most beta V segments clustered near 87% or 30%. Researchers reported from a later analysis that most CMV-associated TCR beta chains appeared HLA-restricted.

As regards this clone: Antigen specificity is unknown.

Germline V gene lookup returns CDR1 SGHAT and CDR2 FQNNGV. This CDR3 region has 12 residues. V lost 8 bases to trimming and J lost 11 bases, with 18 bases between them. In the PCR, 60 Vbeta and 13 Jbeta primers were used. In the original workflow: A follow-up analysis tallied 60 million to 85 million unique TCR beta chains, roughly 10 million shared. TCRdb's table, derived via immunoSEQ multiplex PCR, lists solely in-frame clones and lacks some. D and trimming were read from the DNA, whereas the V and J calls and clone size are those reported in that table. Among about 130,000 clones listed, about two thirds were seen once.

Sequencing input: PBMCs. This receptor was taken from a man between 35 and 55 years old in good health and CMV-seropositive. This rearrangement joins TRBV11-2 to TRBJ1-1, with D possibly matching TRBD1 (6 bases). CDR3 nucleotide sequence: TGTGCCAGCCCGAACCTACAGGGAATTGCTTTCTTT. It yields the protein CASPNLQGIAFF.